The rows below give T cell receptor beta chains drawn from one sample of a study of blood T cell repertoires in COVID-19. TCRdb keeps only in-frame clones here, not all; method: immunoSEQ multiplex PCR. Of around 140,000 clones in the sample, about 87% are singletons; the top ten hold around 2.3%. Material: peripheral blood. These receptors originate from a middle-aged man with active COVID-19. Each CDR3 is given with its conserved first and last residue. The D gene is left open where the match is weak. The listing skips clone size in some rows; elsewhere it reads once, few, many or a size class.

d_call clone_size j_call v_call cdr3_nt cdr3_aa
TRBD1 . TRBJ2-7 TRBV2 TGTGCCAGCAGGGCCGGGACAGGTTACAAGGAGTACTTC CASRAGTGYKEYF
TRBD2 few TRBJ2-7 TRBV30 TGTGCCTGGAGTGGGTTCAGTAGCGGGGGGGCCGGGGAGCAGTACTTC CAWSGFSSGGAGEQYF
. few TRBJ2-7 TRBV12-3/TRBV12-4 TGTGCCAGCAGTGTCAGGGGCTCTCACGAGCAGTACTTC CASSVRGSHEQYF
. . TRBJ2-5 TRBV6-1 TGTGCCAGCAGTGATGGGGGGCCGGGGGGAGAGACCCAGTACTTC CASSDGGPGGETQYF
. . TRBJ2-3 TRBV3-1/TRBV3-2 TGTGCCAGCAGCCCGGGACTTACAGATACGCAGTATTTT CASSPGLTDTQYF
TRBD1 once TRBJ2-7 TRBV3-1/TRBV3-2 TGTGCCAGCAGCCAACTATCCCTGACAGGGATAGCCTACGAGCAGTACTTC CASSQLSLTGIAYEQYF
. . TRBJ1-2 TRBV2 TGTGCCAGCAGTCAGCTTACGGGTGGCAATGGCTACACCTTC CASSQLTGGNGYTF
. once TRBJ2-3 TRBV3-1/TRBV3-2 TGTGCCAGCAGCCAGTCAGGATTCGTAAAAAAGCAGTATTTT CASSQSGFVKKQYF
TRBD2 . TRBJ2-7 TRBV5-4 TGTGCCAGCAGCTTGAGACGTCTAGCGGGGGTCCACGAGCAGTACTTC CASSLRRLAGVHEQYF
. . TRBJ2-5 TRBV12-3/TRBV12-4 TGTGCCAGCAGTTTTAGGGGAGAGACCCAGTACTTC CASSFRGETQYF
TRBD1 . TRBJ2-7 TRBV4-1 TGCGCCAGCAGCCTCTCCAGGGGGCAATACGAGCAGTACTTC CASSLSRGQYEQYF
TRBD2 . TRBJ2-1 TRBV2 TGTGCCAGCCGAGGACTAGCGGGGCCCAATGAGCAGTTCTTC CASRGLAGPNEQFF
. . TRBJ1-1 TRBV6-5 TGTGCCAGCAGAACTGGGGGGGGCATGAACACTGAAGCTTTCTTT CASRTGGGMNTEAFF
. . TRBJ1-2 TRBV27 TGTGCCACCAAATCCCAGGGATTCTCGTATGGCTACACCTTC CATKSQGFSYGYTF
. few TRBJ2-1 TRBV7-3 TGTGCCAGCAGCTTAACACCCCCTAGCAATGAGCAGTTCTTC CASSLTPPSNEQFF
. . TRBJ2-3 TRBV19 TGTGCCAGTAGCGGACTTCCCGCGATGGATACGCAGTATTTT CASSGLPAMDTQYF
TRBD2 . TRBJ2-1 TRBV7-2 TGTGCCAGCAGCTTAGAAATCGGGGGGGCCTACAATGAGCAGTTCTTC CASSLEIGGAYNEQFF
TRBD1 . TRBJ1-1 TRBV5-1 TGCGCCAGCAGCTTGGGGACAGGGGGAGACACTGAAGCTTTCTTT CASSLGTGGDTEAFF
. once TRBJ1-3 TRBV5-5 TGTGCCAGCAGTCGGGGGGATACCTCTGGAAACACCATATATTTT CASSRGDTSGNTIYF
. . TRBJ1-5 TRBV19 TGTGCCAGTAGTATAACCTCCGGGAATCAGCCCCAGCATTTT CASSITSGNQPQHF
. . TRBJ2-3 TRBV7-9 TGTGCCAGCAGCTTAGCACAGGGTAGCACAGATACGCAGTATTTT CASSLAQGSTDTQYF
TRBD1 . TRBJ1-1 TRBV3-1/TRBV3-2 TGTGCCAGCAGTCCGACAGAAGGGACAGGGGAAACTGAAGCTTTCTTT CASSPTEGTGETEAFF
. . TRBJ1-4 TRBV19 TGTGCCAGTAGTATAGATGTAACAGTCAAACCTAATGAAAAACTGTTTTTT CASSIDVTVKPNEKLFF
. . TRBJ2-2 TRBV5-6 TGTGCCAGCAGCCCGGATGCGGCTAACACCGGGGAGCTGTTTTTT CASSPDAANTGELFF
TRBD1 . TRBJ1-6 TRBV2 TGTGCCAGCAGGCGGGACAGGGAAGCTTCACCCCTCCACTTT CASRRDREASPLHF
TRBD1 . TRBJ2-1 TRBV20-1 TGCAGTGCTACAGGACAGGCTGAGCAGTTCTTC CSATGQAEQFF
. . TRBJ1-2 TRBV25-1 TGTGCCAGCAGTCAGGCGGGGGGCTACACCTTC CASSQAGGYTF
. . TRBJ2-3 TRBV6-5 TGTGCCAGCAGTAGATCCGGTCCGGATACGCAGTATTTT CASSRSGPDTQYF
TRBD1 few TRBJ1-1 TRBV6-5 TGTGCCAGCAGTTCCGACCCCGGGACAGGGGGCACTGAAGCTTTCTTT CASSSDPGTGGTEAFF
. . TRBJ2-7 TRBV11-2 TGTGCCAGCAGCTTAGGTCGTCGTGACAGGCCATCCTACGAGCAGTACTTC CASSLGRRDRPSYEQYF
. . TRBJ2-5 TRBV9 TGTGCCAGCAGCGTAGCTACAGGGGACTGGGGTTCAGGTACCCAGTACTTC CASSVATGDWGSGTQYF
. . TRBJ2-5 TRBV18 TGTGCCAGCTCACAAACAGATTACCAAGAGACCCAGTACTTC CASSQTDYQETQYF
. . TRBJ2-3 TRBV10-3 TGTGCCATCAAGGCGGGGTTCCTGACAGATACGCAGTATTTT CAIKAGFLTDTQYF
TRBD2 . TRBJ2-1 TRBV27 TGTGCCAGCAGTTTCCCAGCGGGGGGGCGCAATGAGCAGTTCTTC CASSFPAGGRNEQFF
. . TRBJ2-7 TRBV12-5 TGTGCTAGTGCTGGAAAGGGGTTCGAGCAGTACTTC CASAGKGFEQYF
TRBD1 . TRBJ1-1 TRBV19 TGTGCCAGTAGTCCGCGACAGGGGGCTACTAAAAACACTGAAGCTTTCTTT CASSPRQGATKNTEAFF
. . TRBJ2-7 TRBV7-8 TGTGCCAGCAGCTTAGCGCATAAGGGGCTTGGCGAGCAGTACTTC CASSLAHKGLGEQYF
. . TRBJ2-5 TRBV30 TGTGCCTGGAGTGTACTGGGGCAGTCCCAAGAGACCCAGTACTTC CAWSVLGQSQETQYF
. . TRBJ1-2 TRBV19 TGTGCCAGTAGAGCGGGCATACAGGGCTACACCTTC CASRAGIQGYTF
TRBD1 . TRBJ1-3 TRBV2 TGTGCCAGTACAAGACAGGGGGACAGAAACACCATATATTTT CASTRQGDRNTIYF
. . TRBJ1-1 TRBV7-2 TGTGCCAGCAGCCCCGGAGGCCGTACTGAAGCTTTCTTT CASSPGGRTEAFF
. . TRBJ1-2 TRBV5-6 TGTGCCAGCAGCTCCAGCGGGGGGATCTATTCAAGCTCCACCTTC CASSSSGGIYSSSTF
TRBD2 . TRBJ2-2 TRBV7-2 TGTGCCAGCAGCTTCGCGGGGGGCGGGGGCACCGGGGAGCTGTTTTTT CASSFAGGGGTGELFF
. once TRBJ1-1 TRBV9 TGTGCCAGCAGCCCCCAGGGGAGATTGAACACTGAAGCTTTCTTT CASSPQGRLNTEAFF
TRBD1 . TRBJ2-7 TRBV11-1 TGTGCCAGCAGCTTAGAGGGACAGCCCCTTTCCTACGAGCAGTACTTC CASSLEGQPLSYEQYF
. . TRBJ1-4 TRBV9 TGTGCCAGCAGCGTAGGGCCAGAACCTAATGAAAAACTGTTTTTT CASSVGPEPNEKLFF
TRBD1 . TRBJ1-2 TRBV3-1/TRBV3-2 TGTGCCAGCAGCCCCCGAATGACAGGGAGTGGCTACACCTTC CASSPRMTGSGYTF
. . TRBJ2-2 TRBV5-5 TGTGCCAGCAGCTTGGATAGCGGGGAGCTGTTTTTT CASSLDSGELFF
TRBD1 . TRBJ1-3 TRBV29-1 TGCAGCGCCCGGACAGGGTCTGGAAACACCATATATTTT CSARTGSGNTIYF
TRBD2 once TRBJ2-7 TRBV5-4 TGTGCCAGCAGCTTAGGTAGCGGGGGGAGCTACGAGCAGTACTTC CASSLGSGGSYEQYF
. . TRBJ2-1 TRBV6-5 TGTGCCAGCGGGAGCCGGACCTATGAGCAGTTCTTC CASGSRTYEQFF
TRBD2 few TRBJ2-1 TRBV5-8 TGTGCCAGCAGCGCGAGAGGGGGCGGGGGGGCCTACAATGAGCAGTTCTTC CASSARGGGGAYNEQFF